This TCR beta chain was found in a study of a mutant IDH1 vaccine in newly diagnosed glioma. Study information: Pretreatment consisted of radiotherapy, temozolomide, or both, with most receiving both.

Produced via immunoSEQ multiplex PCR; TCRdb's table is partial and in-frame only. The sample carries approximately 100,000 clones, 70% to 90% recorded once. Overall study results and limits: The vaccine induced immune responses, and these occurred in around 93% of patients.

Comment on this clone: Its specificity is not known.

This sample's time point: baseline, week 1 (first vaccination visit). Described treatment: pre-vaccination baseline after standard-of-care therapy. The material was PBMCs, obtained from a glioma patient treated with radiotherapy, temozolomide or both. The TCR sequence derives from a woman between 45 and 60 years old with glioma.

CDR3 protein: CASSLWAAGVVEQYF. The CDR3 DNA follows: TGTGCCAGCAGTTTATGGGCGGCAGGGGTGGTCGAGCAGTACTTC. V usage is TRBV28 and J usage is TRBJ2-7; D may be TRBD1 (6 bases). The CDR3 consists of 15 residues. V gave up 0 bases and J gave up 6 bases, with 15 bases separating them. The germline CDR1 and CDR2 sequences are MDHEN and SYDVKM. The full variable domain, its missing parts supplied by reference TRBV28 and TRBJ2-7, is DVKVTQSSRYLVKRTGEKVFLECVQDMDHENMFWYRQDPGLGLRLIYFSYDVKMKEKGDIPEGYSVSREKKERFSLILESASTNQTSMYLCASSLWAAGVVEQYFGPGTRLTVT.